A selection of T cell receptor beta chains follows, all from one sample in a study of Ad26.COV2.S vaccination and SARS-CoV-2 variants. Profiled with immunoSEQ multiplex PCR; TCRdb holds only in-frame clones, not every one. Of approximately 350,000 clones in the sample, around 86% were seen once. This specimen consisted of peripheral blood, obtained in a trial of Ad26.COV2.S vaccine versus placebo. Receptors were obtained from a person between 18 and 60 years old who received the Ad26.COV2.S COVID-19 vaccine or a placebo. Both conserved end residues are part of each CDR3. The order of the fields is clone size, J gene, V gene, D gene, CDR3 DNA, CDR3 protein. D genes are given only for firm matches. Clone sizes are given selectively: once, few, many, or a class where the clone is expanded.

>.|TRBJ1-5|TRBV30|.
TGTGCCTGGAGTCACGGCCTAGGGAATCAGCCCCAGCATTTT
CAWSHGLGNQPQHF
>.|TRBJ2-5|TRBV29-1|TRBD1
TGCAGCGTCGTCGACAGGGTGGAGACCCAGTACTTC
CSVVDRVETQYF
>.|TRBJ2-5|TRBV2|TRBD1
TGTGCCAGCAGTCCGGGGACAGGGTGGCGAGAGACCCAGTACTTC
CASSPGTGWRETQYF
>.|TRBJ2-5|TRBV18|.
TGTGCCAGCTCACAAACAGGGCCGCAAGAGACCCAGTACTTC
CASSQTGPQETQYF
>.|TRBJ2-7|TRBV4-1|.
TGCGCCAGCAGCCAAAGGGGGATACAGGGTTCCTACGAGCAGTACTTC
CASSQRGIQGSYEQYF
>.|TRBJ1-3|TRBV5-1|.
TGCGCCAGCAGCTTCTTTCCGTGGGATCTGGATGGCATATATTTT
CASSFFPWDLDGIYF
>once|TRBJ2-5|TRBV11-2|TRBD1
TGTGCCAGCAGACACTTCATCGAGGGGGCGCGGGAGACCCAGTACTTC
CASRHFIEGARETQYF
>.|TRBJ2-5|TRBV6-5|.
TGTGCCAGCCAAAACAATGGGCTGGAGACCCAGTACTTC
CASQNNGLETQYF
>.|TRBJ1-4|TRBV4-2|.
TGTGCCAGCAGCCAGGGTAACAGGATAACTAATGAAAAACTGTTTTTT
CASSQGNRITNEKLFF
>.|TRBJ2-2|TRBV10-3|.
TGTGCCATCAGTGAGACTACAGTTGTAACGGACACCGGGGAGCTGTTTTTT
CAISETTVVTDTGELFF
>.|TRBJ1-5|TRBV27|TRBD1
TGTGCCAGCAGGACTACAGGGGGGAATCAGCCCCAGCATTTT
CASRTTGGNQPQHF
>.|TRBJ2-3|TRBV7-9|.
TGTGCCAGCAGCTTTACGGGGTTAGCAGATACGCAGTATTTT
CASSFTGLADTQYF
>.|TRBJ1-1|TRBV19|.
TGTGCCAGTAGCCGTGGGGAGGAAGGCACTGAAGCTTTCTTT
CASSRGEEGTEAFF
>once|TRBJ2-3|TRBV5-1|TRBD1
TGCGCCAGCAGCTTGGGACAGGGGGCTTTGGATACGCAGTATTTT
CASSLGQGALDTQYF
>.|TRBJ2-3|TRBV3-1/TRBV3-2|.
TGTGCCAGCAGCCAAGGAGGGACAGATACGCAGTATTTT
CASSQGGTDTQYF
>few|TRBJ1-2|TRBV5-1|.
TGCGCCAGCAGCTTGGCCGGGGGACCAACTAACTATGGCTACACCTTC
CASSLAGGPTNYGYTF
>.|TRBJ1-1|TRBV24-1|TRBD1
TGTGCCACCAGTGCTGGGACAGGCGAAGCTTTCTTT
CATSAGTGEAFF
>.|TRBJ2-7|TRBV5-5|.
TGTGCCAGCAGCTTCCGCAGCGGGGAGCAGTACTTC
CASSFRSGEQYF
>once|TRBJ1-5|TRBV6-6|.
TGTGCCAGCAGACCCTACACCCAGCCCCAGCATTTT
CASRPYTQPQHF
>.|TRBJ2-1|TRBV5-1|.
TGCGCCAGCAGCTTGGAGCAGGGCGCCTACAATGAGCAGTTCTTC
CASSLEQGAYNEQFF
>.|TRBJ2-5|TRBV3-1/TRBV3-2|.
TGTGCCAGCAGCCCAATCGCCGGACAAGAAAAAGAGACCCAGTACTTC
CASSPIAGQEKETQYF
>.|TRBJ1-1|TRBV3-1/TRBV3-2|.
TGTGCCAGCAGCGCAGTCCTAAGAACTGAAGCTTTCTTT
CASSAVLRTEAFF
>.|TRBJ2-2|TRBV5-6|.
TGTGCCAGCAGCTTGGGTCGCCTGAACACCGGGGAGCTGTTTTTT
CASSLGRLNTGELFF
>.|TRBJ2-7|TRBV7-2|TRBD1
TGTGCCAGCAGTTCGGCGGGACAGGGGACCTACGAGCAGTACTTC
CASSSAGQGTYEQYF
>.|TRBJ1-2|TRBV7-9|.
TGTGCCAGCAGCTTAGGGCAGAACCCTAACTATGGCTACACCTTC
CASSLGQNPNYGYTF
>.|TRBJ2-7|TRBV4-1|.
TGCGCCAGCAGCCTCCAAATCAGTCGTATAAAGGACTACGAGCAGTACTTC
CASSLQISRIKDYEQYF
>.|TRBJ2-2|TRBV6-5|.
TGTGCCAGCACCCCCTTTAGCACCGGGGAGCTGTTTTTT
CASTPFSTGELFF
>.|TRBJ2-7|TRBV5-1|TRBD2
TGCGCCAGCAGCAAACTAACTAGCGGGGGGTACGAGCAGTACTTC
CASSKLTSGGYEQYF
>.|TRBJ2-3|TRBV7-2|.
TGTGCCAGCGGGCTAGGGGTGGATACGCAGTATTTT
CASGLGVDTQYF
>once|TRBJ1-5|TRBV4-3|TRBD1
TGCGCCAGCAGCCAAGACCGGACAGGGCATAGCAATCAGCCCCAGCATTTT
CASSQDRTGHSNQPQHF
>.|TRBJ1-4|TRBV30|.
TGTGCCTGGACCCACAGGTTAAATGAAAAACTGTTTTTT
CAWTHRLNEKLFF
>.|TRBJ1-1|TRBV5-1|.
TGCGCCAGCAGCTTGAGGCAGGGAGGCACTGAAGCTTTCTTT
CASSLRQGGTEAFF
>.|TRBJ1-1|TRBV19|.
TGTGCCAGTAGTATCAGTCGAGGCGAAGCTTTCTTT
CASSISRGEAFF
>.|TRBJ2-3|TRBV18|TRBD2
TGTGCCAGCTCACCAGGACTAGCGGGGGTCTCTAGCACAGATACGCAGTATTTT
CASSPGLAGVSSTDTQYF
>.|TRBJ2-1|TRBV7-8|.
TGTGCCAGCAGCTTAGAACTTGATCAGCCAAGCTCCTACAATGAGCAGTTCTTC
CASSLELDQPSSYNEQFF
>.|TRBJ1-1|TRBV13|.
TGTGCCAGCAGCGCAGCAGGGTTCGGGAACACTGAAGCTTTCTTT
CASSAAGFGNTEAFF
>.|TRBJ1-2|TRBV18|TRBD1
TGTGCCAGCTCACCGTCCGGGACAGGGGACTATGGCTACACCTTC
CASSPSGTGDYGYTF
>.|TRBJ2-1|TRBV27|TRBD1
TGTGCCAGCAGGGGACAGGTTTCCTACAATGAGCAGTTCTTC
CASRGQVSYNEQFF
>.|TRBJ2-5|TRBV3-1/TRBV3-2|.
TGTGCCAGCAGCCAAGTAAGCGACCCGGGGGCGACTTTGTACTTC
CASSQVSDPGATLYF
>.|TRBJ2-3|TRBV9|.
TGTGCCAGCAGCGCGAGCGGGCTTAGCACAGATACGCAGTATTTT
CASSASGLSTDTQYF
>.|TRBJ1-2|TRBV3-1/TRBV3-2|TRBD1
TGTGCCAGCAGTTCTACAGGGGGCTCTGGCTACACCTTC
CASSSTGGSGYTF
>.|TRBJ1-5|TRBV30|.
TGTGCCTGGACCGAGGGAGGCTCCAGCAATCAGCCCCAGCATTTT
CAWTEGGSSNQPQHF
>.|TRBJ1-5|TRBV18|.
TGTGCCAGCTCACCCTCGGGAGACCAGCCCCAGCATTTT
CASSPSGDQPQHF
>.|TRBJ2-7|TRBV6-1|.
TGTGCCAGCAGTGAGGGCGCAGGGTTAGAGCAGTACTTC
CASSEGAGLEQYF
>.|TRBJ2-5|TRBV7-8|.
TGTGCCAGCGCCTCCTGGCAGGGTCTGGAGACCCAGTACTTC
CASASWQGLETQYF
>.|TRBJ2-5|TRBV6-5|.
TGTGCCAGCAGTTCACAGGGAGGGACCCTAGAGACCCAGTACTTC
CASSSQGGTLETQYF
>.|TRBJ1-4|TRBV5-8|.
TGTGCCAGCAGCCCGGCTCCCCTAACTAATGAAAAACTGTTTTTT
CASSPAPLTNEKLFF
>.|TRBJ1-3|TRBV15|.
TGTGCCACCAGCACTGGACAGGGAAACACCATATATTTT
CATSTGQGNTIYF
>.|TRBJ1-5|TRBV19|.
TGTGCCAGTAGTATTAAGGGTAAGGATCAGCCCCAGCATTTT
CASSIKGKDQPQHF
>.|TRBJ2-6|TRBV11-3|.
TGTGCCAGCAGCTCAAGCGGCGGGTTTTCGGGGGCCAACGTCCTGACTTTC
CASSSSGGFSGANVLTF
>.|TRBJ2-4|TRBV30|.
TGTGCCTGGAGTGTAAAAAATCCCCGGTTGGACATTCAGTACTTC
CAWSVKNPRLDIQYF
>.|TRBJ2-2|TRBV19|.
TGTGCCAGTAGTCCCCAGGTCACCGGGGAGCTGTTTTTT
CASSPQVTGELFF
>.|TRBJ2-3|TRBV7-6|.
TGTGCCAGCAGCTACCCGGTTGGAGATACGCAGTATTTT
CASSYPVGDTQYF
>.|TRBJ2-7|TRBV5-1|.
TGCGCCAGCGCCATGTACCCGGCCTACGAGCAGTACTTC
CASAMYPAYEQYF
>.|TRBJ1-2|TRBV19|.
TGTGCCAGTAGTCGGGTAGAGAACTATGGCTACACCTTC
CASSRVENYGYTF